The 2 T cell receptor beta chains given below trace back to one sample, sequenced in a study of OX40 agonist ivuxolimab in advanced cancers. Assay used: immunoSEQ multiplex PCR; TCRdb lists only in-frame clones, some missing. The sample consists of 50,000 to 75,000 clones, 86% of them appearing once. Sequencing used CD4+ or CD8+ T cells sorted from blood, obtained in a trial of the OX40 agonist ivuxolimab. These receptors all come from an adult with an advanced solid tumor such as melanoma, head and neck, liver or kidney cancer.

The chain couples TRBV29-1 to TRBJ2-1, with TRBD1 identical over 9 bases. The CDR3 has 13 amino acids. V was clipped by 3 bases and J by 6 bases; unmatched bases: 3. Germline CDR1 reads SQVTM; CDR2 reads ANQGSEA. The CDR3 sequence: CSVEETGGNEQFF. CDR3 in DNA: TGCAGCGTTGAGGAGACAGGGGGCAATGAGCAGTTCTTC.

The chain couples TRBV5-8 to TRBJ1-4, with 7 positions matching TRBD1. The J segment lost 2 bases and the V segment lost 0 bases, leaving 1 base of the junction unmatched. Germline loops: CDR1 SGHTS, CDR2 YDEGEE. The CDR3 has 15 residues. The CDR3 DNA sequence: TGTGCCAGCAGCTTGGGGGGACAGACTAATGAAAAACTGTTTTTT. It is translated as CASSLGGQTNEKLFF.